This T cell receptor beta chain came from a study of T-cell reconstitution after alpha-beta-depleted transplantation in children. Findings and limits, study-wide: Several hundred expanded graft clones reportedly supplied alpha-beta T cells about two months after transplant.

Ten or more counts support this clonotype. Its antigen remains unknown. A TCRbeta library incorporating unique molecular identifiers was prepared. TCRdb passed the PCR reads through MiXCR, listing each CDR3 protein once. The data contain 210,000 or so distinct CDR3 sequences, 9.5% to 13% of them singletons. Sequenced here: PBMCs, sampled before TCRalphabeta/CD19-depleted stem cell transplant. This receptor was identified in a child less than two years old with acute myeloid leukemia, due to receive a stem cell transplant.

CDR3 DNA sequence: TGCAGTGCTAGAGATGTGGGCGGGAGCAAGGAAAACATTCAGTACTTC. This codes for CSARDVGGSKENIQYF. V gene TRBV20-1 combines with J gene TRBJ2-4; 7 nucleotides align to TRBD2. The CDR3 totals 16 residues. The germline CDR1 and CDR2 sequences are DFQATT and SNEGSKA (reference sequence). After removal of 0 bases from V and 5 bases from J, the junction contained 10 bases not matched to a gene.